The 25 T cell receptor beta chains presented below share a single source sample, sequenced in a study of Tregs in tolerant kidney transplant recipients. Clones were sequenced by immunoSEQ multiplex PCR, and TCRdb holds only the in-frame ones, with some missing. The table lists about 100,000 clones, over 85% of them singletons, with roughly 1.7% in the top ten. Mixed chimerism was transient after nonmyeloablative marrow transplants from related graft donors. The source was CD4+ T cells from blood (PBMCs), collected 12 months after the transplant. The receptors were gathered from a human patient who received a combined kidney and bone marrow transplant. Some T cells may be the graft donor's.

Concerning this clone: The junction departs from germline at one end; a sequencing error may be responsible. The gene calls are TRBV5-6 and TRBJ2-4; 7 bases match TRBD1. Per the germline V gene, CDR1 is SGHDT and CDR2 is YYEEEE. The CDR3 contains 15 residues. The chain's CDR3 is CASSLDRFSKNIQYF. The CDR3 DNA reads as TGTGCCAGCAGTTTGGACAGGTTTAGCAAAAACATTCAGTACTTC.

CDR3 sequence reads: CASSPATGVEQYF. The CDR3 DNA follows: TGTGCCAGCAGTCCCGCGACAGGGGTCGAGCAGTACTTC. The rearrangement links TRBV6-6 to TRBJ2-7; the match to TRBD1 covers 8 bases. The CDR3 runs to 13 residues. The junction had 6 bases not matched to a gene; V was cut back by 5 bases and J by 6 bases. Germline lookup yields CDR1 MNHNY and CDR2 SVGAGI (reference sequence).

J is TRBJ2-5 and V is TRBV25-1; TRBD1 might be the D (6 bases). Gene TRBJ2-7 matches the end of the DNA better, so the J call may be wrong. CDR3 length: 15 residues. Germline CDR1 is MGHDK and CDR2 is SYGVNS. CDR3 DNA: TGTGCCAGCAGTGAATCAGGGGTATCACCCTACGAGCAGTACTTC. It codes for CASSESGVSPYEQYF.

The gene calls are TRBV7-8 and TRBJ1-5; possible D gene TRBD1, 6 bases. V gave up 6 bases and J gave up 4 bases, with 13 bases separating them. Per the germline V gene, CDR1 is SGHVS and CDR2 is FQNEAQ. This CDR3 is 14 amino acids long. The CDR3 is CASRSGHTNQPQHF. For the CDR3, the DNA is TGTGCCAGCAGATCGGGACATACTAATCAGCCCCAGCATTTT.

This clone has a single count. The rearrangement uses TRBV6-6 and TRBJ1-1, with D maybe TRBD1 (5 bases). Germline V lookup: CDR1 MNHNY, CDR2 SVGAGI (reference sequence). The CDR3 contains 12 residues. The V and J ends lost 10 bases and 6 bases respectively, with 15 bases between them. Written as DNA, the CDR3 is TGTGCCACCTCCACAGGCTCCTCTGAAGCTTTCTTT. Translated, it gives CATSTGSSEAFF.

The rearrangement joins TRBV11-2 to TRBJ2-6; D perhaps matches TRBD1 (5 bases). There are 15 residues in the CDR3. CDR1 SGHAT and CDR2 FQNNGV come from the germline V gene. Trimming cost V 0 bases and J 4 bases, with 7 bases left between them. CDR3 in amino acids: CASSLEGAGANVLTF. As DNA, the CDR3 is TGTGCCAGCAGCTTAGAAGGGGCCGGGGCCAACGTCCTGACTTTC.

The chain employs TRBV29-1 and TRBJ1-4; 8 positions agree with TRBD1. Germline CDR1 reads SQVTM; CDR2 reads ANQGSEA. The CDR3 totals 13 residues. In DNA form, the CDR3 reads TGCAGAGATCAGGGGGCTACGGATGAAAAACTGTTTTTT. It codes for CRDQGATDEKLFF.

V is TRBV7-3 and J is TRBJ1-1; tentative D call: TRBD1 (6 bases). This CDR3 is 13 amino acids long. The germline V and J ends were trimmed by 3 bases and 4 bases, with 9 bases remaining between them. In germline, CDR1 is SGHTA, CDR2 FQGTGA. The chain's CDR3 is CASSLGGPTEAFF. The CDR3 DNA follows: TGTGCCAGCAGCTTGGGGGGGCCCACTGAAGCTTTCTTT.

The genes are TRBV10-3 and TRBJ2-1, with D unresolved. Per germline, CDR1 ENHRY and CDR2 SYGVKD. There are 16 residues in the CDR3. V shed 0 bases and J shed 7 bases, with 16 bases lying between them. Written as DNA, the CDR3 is TGTGCCATCAGTGAGTCGGGCTCCGATCCGAAGAATGAGCAGTTCTTC. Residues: CAISESGSDPKNEQFF.

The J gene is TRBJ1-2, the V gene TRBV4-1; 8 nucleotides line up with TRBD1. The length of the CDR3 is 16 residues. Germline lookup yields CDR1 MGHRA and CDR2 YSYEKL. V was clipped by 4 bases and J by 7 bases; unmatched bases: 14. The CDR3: CASSLTRDRRGGGYTF. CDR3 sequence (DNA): TGCGCCAGCAGCCTAACCCGGGACAGGAGGGGAGGTGGCTACACCTTC.

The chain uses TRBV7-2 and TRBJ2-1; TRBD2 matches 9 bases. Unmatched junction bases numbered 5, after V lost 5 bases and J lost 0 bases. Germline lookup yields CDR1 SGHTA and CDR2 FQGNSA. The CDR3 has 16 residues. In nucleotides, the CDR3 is TGTGCCAGCAGCACCTTTAGCGGGAGCTCCTACAATGAGCAGTTCTTC. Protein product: CASSTFSGSSYNEQFF. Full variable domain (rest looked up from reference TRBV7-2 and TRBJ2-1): GAGVSQSPSNKVTEKGKDVELRCDPISGHTALYWYRQSLGQGLEFLIYFQGNSAPDKSGLPSDRFSAERTGGSVSTLTIQRTQQEDSAVYLCASSTFSGSSYNEQFFGPGTRLTVL.

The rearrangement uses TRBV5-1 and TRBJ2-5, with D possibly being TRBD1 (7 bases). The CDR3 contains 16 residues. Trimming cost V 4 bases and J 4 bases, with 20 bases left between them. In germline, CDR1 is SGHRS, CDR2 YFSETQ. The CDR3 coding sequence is TGCGCCAGCAGCCCCCACCTACAGGGGCGGGGAGAGACCCAGTACTTC. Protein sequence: CASSPHLQGRGETQYF.

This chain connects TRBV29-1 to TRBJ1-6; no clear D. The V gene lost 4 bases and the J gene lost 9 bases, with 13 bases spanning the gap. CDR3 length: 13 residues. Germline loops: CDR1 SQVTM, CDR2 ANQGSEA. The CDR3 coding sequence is TGCAGCGTTGCGTCGAGGGAAGGTTCACCCCTCCACTTT. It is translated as CSVASREGSPLHF.

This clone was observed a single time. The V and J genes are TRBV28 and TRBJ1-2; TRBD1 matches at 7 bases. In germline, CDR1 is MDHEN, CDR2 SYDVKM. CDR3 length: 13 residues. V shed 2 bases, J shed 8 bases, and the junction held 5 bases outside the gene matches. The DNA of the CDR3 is TGTGCCAGCAGTTTACTGACAGGGACCGGCTACACCTTC. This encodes CASSLLTGTGYTF.

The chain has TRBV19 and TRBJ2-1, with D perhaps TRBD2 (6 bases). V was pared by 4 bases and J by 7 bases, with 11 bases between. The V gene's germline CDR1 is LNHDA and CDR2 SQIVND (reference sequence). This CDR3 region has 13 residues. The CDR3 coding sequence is TGTGCCAGTAGTAGGAGGGAGGTGAATGAGCAGTTCTTC. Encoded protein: CASSRREVNEQFF.

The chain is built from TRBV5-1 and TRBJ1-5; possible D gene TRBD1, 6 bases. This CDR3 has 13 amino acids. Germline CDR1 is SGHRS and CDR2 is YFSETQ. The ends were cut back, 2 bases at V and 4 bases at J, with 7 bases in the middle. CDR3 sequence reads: CASSFTGNQPQHF. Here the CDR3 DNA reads TGCGCCAGCAGCTTCACAGGGAATCAGCCCCAGCATTTT.

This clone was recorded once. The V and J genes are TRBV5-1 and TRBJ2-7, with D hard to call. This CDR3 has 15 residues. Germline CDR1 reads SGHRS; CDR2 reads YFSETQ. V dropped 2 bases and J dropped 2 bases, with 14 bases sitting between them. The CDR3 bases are TGCGCCAGCAGCTTCAGTCCATCCCAAGCCTACGAGCAGTACTTC. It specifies CASSFSPSQAYEQYF.

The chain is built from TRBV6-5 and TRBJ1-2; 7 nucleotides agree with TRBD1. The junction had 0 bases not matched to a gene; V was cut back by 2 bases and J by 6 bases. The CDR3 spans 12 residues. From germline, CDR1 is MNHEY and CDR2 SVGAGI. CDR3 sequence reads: CASSYDRDGYTF. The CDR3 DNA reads TGTGCCAGCAGTTACGACAGGGATGGCTACACCTTC.

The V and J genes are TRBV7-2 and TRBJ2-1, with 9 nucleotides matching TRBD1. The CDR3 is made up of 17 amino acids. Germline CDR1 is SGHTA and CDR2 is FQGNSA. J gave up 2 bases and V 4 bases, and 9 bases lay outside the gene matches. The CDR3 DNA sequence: TGTGCCAGCAGCTCCAGCACCGGGACAGGGACCTACAATGAGCAGTTCTTC. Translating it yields CASSSSTGTGTYNEQFF. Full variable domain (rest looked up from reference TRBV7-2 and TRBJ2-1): GAGVSQSPSNKVTEKGKDVELRCDPISGHTALYWYRQSLGQGLEFLIYFQGNSAPDKSGLPSDRFSAERTGGSVSTLTIQRTQQEDSAVYLCASSSSTGTGTYNEQFFGPGTRLTVL.

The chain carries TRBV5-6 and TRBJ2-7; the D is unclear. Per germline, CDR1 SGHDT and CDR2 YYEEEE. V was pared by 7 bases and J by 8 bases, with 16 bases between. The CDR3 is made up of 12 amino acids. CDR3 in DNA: TGTGCCAGCGGCGTGGCCCGGTCACAGCAGTACTTC. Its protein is CASGVARSQQYF.

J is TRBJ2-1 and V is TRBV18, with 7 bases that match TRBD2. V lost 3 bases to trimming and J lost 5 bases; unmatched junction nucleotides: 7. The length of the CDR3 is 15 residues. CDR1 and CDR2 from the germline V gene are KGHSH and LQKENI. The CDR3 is CASSPGLEGHNEQFF. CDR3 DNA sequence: TGTGCCAGCTCACCCGGACTAGAGGGCCACAATGAGCAGTTCTTC.

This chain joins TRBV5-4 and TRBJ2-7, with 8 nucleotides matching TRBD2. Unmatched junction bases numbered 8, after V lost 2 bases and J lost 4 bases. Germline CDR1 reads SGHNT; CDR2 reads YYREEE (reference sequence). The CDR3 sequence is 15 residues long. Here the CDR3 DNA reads TGTGCCAGCAGCTTTGATACTAGCGGATATTACGAGCAGTACTTC. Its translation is CASSFDTSGYYEQYF.

The DNA of the CDR3 is TGTGCCAGCAGCTTGAGTACAGAGCAGTTCTTC. Protein: CASSLSTEQFF. The V call is TRBV5-4, the J call TRBJ2-1, with unresolved D. V was clipped by 1 base and J by 10 bases, with 6 bases between them. Germline V gene lookup returns CDR1 SGHNT and CDR2 YYREEE (reference sequence). The CDR3 totals 11 residues.

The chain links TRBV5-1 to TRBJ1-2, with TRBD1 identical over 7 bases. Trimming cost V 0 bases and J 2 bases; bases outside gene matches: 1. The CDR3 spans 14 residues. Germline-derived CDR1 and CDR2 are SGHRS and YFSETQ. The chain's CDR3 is CASSLDRGNYGYTF. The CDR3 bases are TGCGCCAGCAGCTTGGACAGGGGCAACTATGGCTACACCTTC. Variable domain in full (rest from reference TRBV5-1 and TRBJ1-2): KAGVTQTPRYLIKTRGQQVTLSCSPISGHRSVSWYQQTPGQGLQFLFEYFSETQRNKGNFPGRFSGRQFSNSRSEMNVSTLELGDSALYLCASSLDRGNYGYTFGSGTRLTVV.

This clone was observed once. The DNA for the CDR3 is TGCAGCGCCCTCTCAGCGGGAGGACACACAGATACGCAGTATTTT. Encoded protein: CSALSAGGHTDTQYF. The chain couples TRBV29-1 to TRBJ2-3; 9 positions agree with TRBD2. V was pared by 7 bases and J by 2 bases, with 10 bases of the junction left unmatched. Germline CDR1 SQVTM, CDR2 ANQGSEA. The CDR3 consists of 15 residues.